The 26 T cell receptor beta chains reported below all come from one sample, sequenced in a study of a mutant IDH1 vaccine in newly diagnosed glioma. Clones were sequenced by immunoSEQ multiplex PCR, and TCRdb holds only the in-frame ones, with some missing. The table shows about 41,000 clones, with around 78% occurring only once. Antigens of these TCRs are unknown. As to time point: week 23, last vaccination. The investigators gave 300 ug of mutant IDH1 20-mer peptide in each vaccine dose, together with topical imiquimod. The sample consisted of PBMCs, taken from a glioma patient whose treatment included an IDH1 peptide vaccine. The receptor source for this set is a woman in her thirties or forties with glioma. Some clones in this sample may be carry-over from other donors' samples.

The sample holds a few counts of this clone. The rearrangement joins TRBV9 to TRBJ1-1, with D possibly matching TRBD1 (5 bases). Germline CDR1 is SGDLS and CDR2 is YYNGEE. The CDR3 contains 17 residues. Trimming took off 4 bases at V and 7 bases at J, with 26 bases between the two ends. CDR3 loop: CASSTNIGAEQVYEAFF. CDR3 nucleotides: TGTGCCAGCAGCACAAACATTGGGGCTGAGCAAGTCTATGAAGCTTTCTTT. The full variable domain, in which reference TRBV9 and TRBJ1-1 provide the parts outside the CDR3, is DSGVTQTPKHLITATGQRVTLRCSPRSGDLSVYWYQQSLDQGLQFLIQYYNGEERAKGNILERFSAQQFPDLHSELNLSSLELGDSALYFCASSTNIGAEQVYEAFFGQGTRLTVV.

On this clone itself: Other DNA sequences of this sample code for an identical CDR3. V usage is TRBV4-2 and J usage is TRBJ2-5; no reliable D call. V was cut by 1 base and J by 2 bases, with 2 bases left in between. The germline V gene has CDR1 LGHNA and CDR2 YNFKEQ. CDR3 length: 12 residues. CDR3 amino acids: CASSQGQETQYF. CDR3 nucleotide sequence: TGTGCCAGCAGCCAAGGACAAGAGACCCAGTACTTC.

This clone has a single count. The CDR3 here is CASRRVLNTEAFF. Written as DNA, the CDR3 is TGCGCCAGCAGGAGAGTATTAAACACTGAAGCTTTCTTT. This chain connects TRBV5-1 to TRBJ1-1, with D unresolved. Trimming shortened V by 5 bases and J by 2 bases, and 10 bases separated the two germline ends. This CDR3 has 13 amino acids. Germline V gives CDR1 SGHRS, CDR2 YFSETQ.

The chain carries TRBV6-5 and TRBJ1-2, with D perhaps matching TRBD1 (5 bases). CDR3 size: 16 residues. Germline V lookup: CDR1 MNHEY, CDR2 SVGAGI. V was cut by 4 bases and J by 1 base, with 16 bases left in between. The DNA of the CDR3 is TGTGCCAGCAGTTCCGGGCCCTGGGGGTTTAACTATGGCTACACCTTC. Protein: CASSSGPWGFNYGYTF.

This chain uses TRBV5-8 with TRBJ1-2, with TRBD1 matching over 7 bases. V lost 4 bases to trimming and J lost 4 bases; unmatched junction nucleotides: 10. The germline V gene has CDR1 SGHTS and CDR2 YDEGEE. CDR3 length: 15 residues. Written as DNA, the CDR3 is TGTGCCAGCAGCATGAGGGACAGCCTGAGCTATGGCTACACCTTC. It encodes CASSMRDSLSYGYTF. The full variable domain, completed using reference TRBV5-8 and TRBJ1-2, is EAGVTQSPTHLIKTRGQQATLRCSPISGHTSVYWYQQALGLGLQFLLWYDEGEERNRGNFPPRFSGRQFPNYSSELNVNALELEDSALYLCASSMRDSLSYGYTFGSGTRLTVV.

This clone occurred a few times. The V gene is TRBV4-3, the J gene TRBJ2-5; D gene ambiguous. Trimming took 2 bases from V and 3 from J, leaving 10 bases between them. This CDR3 has 14 amino acids. Germline CDR1 reads LGHNA; CDR2 reads YSLEER. CDR3 DNA sequence: TGCGCCAGCAGCCAAATAGGCAGCGAAGAGACCCAGTACTTC. Protein sequence: CASSQIGSEETQYF.

A single count supports this clone. The chain has TRBV4-2 and TRBJ1-3; 11 bases are a match to TRBD1. Per the germline V gene, CDR1 is LGHNA and CDR2 is YNFKEQ. V lost 4 bases to trimming and J lost 1 base; unmatched junction nucleotides: 3. The CDR3 length is 16 residues. The CDR3 DNA sequence: TGTGCCAGCAGCCCGGACAGGGGGCTATCTGGAAACACCATATATTTT. It encodes CASSPDRGLSGNTIYF.

The chain has TRBV9 and TRBJ2-7; D may be TRBD1 or TRBD2 (6 bases each). CDR3 size: 14 residues. The ends were cut back, 3 bases at V and 5 bases at J, with 15 bases in the middle. CDR1 and CDR2 (germline): SGDLS, YYNGEE. The chain's CDR3 is CASSGGGGADEQYF. CDR3 in DNA: TGTGCCAGCAGCGGCGGAGGGGGAGCGGACGAGCAGTACTTC.

The rearrangement links TRBV18 to TRBJ2-7; possible D gene TRBD1, 6 bases. This CDR3 spans 11 amino acids. V lost 5 bases and J 5 bases, leaving 7 bases between the germline ends. CDR1 KGHSH and CDR2 LQKENI come from the germline V gene. The CDR3 sequence: CASSYRDEQYF. The DNA for the CDR3 is TGTGCCAGCTCATACAGGGACGAGCAGTACTTC. Together with reference TRBV18 and TRBJ2-7, the CDR3 gives the full variable domain: NAGVMQNPRHLVRRRGQEARLRCSPMKGHSHVYWYRQLPEEGLKFMVYLQKENIIDESGMPKERFSAEFPKEGPSILRIQQVVRGDSAAYFCASSYRDEQYFGPGTRLTVT.

The V and J genes are TRBV7-2 and TRBJ2-3; D is undetermined. CDR3 length equals 10 residues. The germline CDR1 and CDR2 sequences are SGHTA and FQGNSA. Between the trimmed V and J ends, which lost 8 bases and 9 bases, there was a span of 9 bases. For the CDR3, the DNA is TGTGCCAGCGGTCGGAAGACGCAGTATTTT. It encodes CASGRKTQYF.

This clone was seen only once. V and J are TRBV10-3 and TRBJ2-2; D unclear. Germline-derived CDR1 and CDR2 are ENHRY and SYGVKD. This CDR3 is built from 14 residues. V lost 0 bases and J lost 13, with 15 bases in between. CDR3 protein: CAISESSLQSRLFF. The CDR3 coding sequence is TGTGCCATCAGTGAGTCGAGTCTACAGTCCAGGCTGTTTTTT.

V and J are TRBV25-1 and TRBJ2-3; tentatively, D is TRBD1 (5 bases). Looked up from germline, CDR1 is MGHDK and CDR2 is SYGVNS. Trimming cost V 8 bases and J 10 bases, with 13 bases left between them. The CDR3 covers 11 residues. In DNA form, the CDR3 reads TGTGCCAGCGGGGCTTATGATCCGCAGTATTTT. It specifies CASGAYDPQYF.

The chain is built from TRBV15 and TRBJ2-5; 11 bases align to TRBD1. Matching the DNA end better, TRBJ2-7 makes the J call doubtful. The CDR3 has 15 residues. From germline, CDR1 is LNHNV and CDR2 YYDKDF (reference sequence). DNA for the CDR3: TGTGCCACCAGCAGAGGGGACAGGGGGTCCTACGAGCAGTACTTC. This gives the protein CATSRGDRGSYEQYF.

J is TRBJ2-2 and V is TRBV30; 9 bases agree with TRBD1. The CDR3 contains 16 residues. Germline V gene data show CDR1 as GTSNPN and CDR2 as SVGIG (reference sequence). The V and J ends lost 0 bases and 4 bases, in that order; junction bases with no gene match: 6. Here the CDR3 reads CAWSVGGQGITGELFF. CDR3 DNA sequence: TGTGCCTGGAGTGTAGGGGGACAGGGTATCACCGGGGAGCTGTTTTTT.

The chain is built from TRBV5-1 and TRBJ2-1; 9 bases fit TRBD2. This CDR3 is 17 amino acids long. V lost 1 base, J lost 9 bases, and 14 bases stayed unmatched. CDR1 is SGHRS, CDR2 YFSETQ, per germline. In DNA form, the CDR3 reads TGCGCCAGCAGCTTGTCCACCTTGGAGCGGGGGGTGCGTGAGCAGTTCTTC. This sequence encodes CASSLSTLERGVREQFF.

V gene TRBV5-1 combines with J gene TRBJ2-7; 8 bases line up with TRBD1. The CDR3 has 16 amino acids. The germline V gene has CDR1 SGHRS and CDR2 YFSETQ. Trimming took 3 bases from V and 2 from J; bases not matched to a gene: 10. CDR3 region: CASSSGGLAFTYEQYF. The CDR3 coding sequence is TGCGCCAGCAGCTCAGGGGGCCTAGCGTTCACCTACGAGCAGTACTTC.

The J gene is TRBJ2-1, the V gene TRBV5-4; D is possibly TRBD1 or TRBD2 (5 bases each). This CDR3 is 15 amino acids long. The germline V gene encodes CDR1 SGHNT and CDR2 YYREEE (reference sequence). Trimming pared 0 bases from V and 4 bases from J, leaving 11 bases between. The CDR3 region is CASSLAGTVYNEQFF. CDR3 nucleotide sequence: TGTGCCAGCAGCTTGGCGGGGACGGTTTACAATGAGCAGTTCTTC.

The chain joins TRBV4-2 to TRBJ2-7; D is unresolved. This CDR3 is 12 amino acids long. Between the trimmed V and J ends, which lost 1 base and 3 bases, there was a span of 4 bases. CDR1 LGHNA and CDR2 YNFKEQ come from the germline V gene. The CDR3 nucleotides read TGTGCCAGCAGCCAAGCGAGCTACGAGCAGTACTTC. It yields the protein CASSQASYEQYF.

V and J are TRBV25-1 and TRBJ2-1; unclear D gene. This CDR3 contains 15 residues. Per germline, CDR1 MGHDK and CDR2 SYGVNS. V lost 1 base and J 4 bases, leaving 11 bases between the germline ends. The CDR3 bases are TGTGCCAGCAGTGAATCGAGTAGCCGGTACAATGAGCAGTTCTTC. Protein: CASSESSSRYNEQFF.

This clone appeared a few times. This chain uses TRBV13 with TRBJ2-7, with 7 bases fitting TRBD1. The CDR3 is 14 amino acids. Germline V lookup: CDR1 PRHDT, CDR2 FYEKMQ (reference sequence). Trimming at V came to 8 bases and at J to 0 bases, leaving 7 bases not matched to a gene. The CDR3 region is CASSGDSNSYEQYF. CDR3 sequence (DNA): TGTGCCAGCTCTGGGGACAGCAACTCCTACGAGCAGTACTTC.

The chain employs TRBV28 and TRBJ2-1; D is uncertain. This CDR3 contains 14 residues. V was cut by 0 bases and J by 6 bases, with 9 bases left in between. Germline CDR1 is MDHEN and CDR2 is SYDVKM. The CDR3 sequence: CASSLWIDGNEQFF. The CDR3 DNA reads TGTGCCAGCAGTTTATGGATCGACGGCAATGAGCAGTTCTTC.

On this clone: A read error may account for a junction end that differs from germline. The V and J genes are TRBV7-9 and TRBJ1-5; D not certain. The CDR3 totals 12 residues. CDR1 and CDR2 from the germline V gene are SEHNR and FQNEAQ (reference sequence). As DNA, the CDR3 is TGTGCTAGCAAGCGGGGAGATCAGCCCCAGCATTTT. Encoded protein: CASKRGDQPQHF.

The CDR3 is CASSLGTGGSTGELFF. The CDR3 nucleotides are TGTGCCAGCAGTTTAGGGACAGGGGGAAGCACCGGGGAGCTGTTTTTT. This rearrangement joins TRBV27 to TRBJ2-2; 11 bases match TRBD1. The CDR3 is 16 amino acids. J was trimmed by 4 bases and V by 2 bases; bases with no gene match: 3. Looked up from germline, CDR1 is MNHEY and CDR2 is SMNVEV (reference sequence).

CDR3 sequence: CASSLSPPTDTQYF. DNA of the CDR3: TGCGCCAGCAGCTTGTCGCCTCCCACAGATACGCAGTATTTT. The chain employs TRBV5-1 and TRBJ2-3, with D uncertain. Germline assignment: CDR1 SGHRS and CDR2 YFSETQ. The CDR3 runs to 14 residues. V lost 1 base to trimming and J lost 2 bases, with 8 bases between them.

This clone appeared once. CDR3 loop: CASSSHRTSGPDTQYF. The CDR3 DNA sequence: TGTGCCAGCAGCTCACACCGGACTAGCGGACCAGATACGCAGTATTTT. The chain links TRBV7-9 to TRBJ2-3; TRBD2 aligns across 10 bases. This CDR3 has 16 residues. Germline V gene data show CDR1 as SEHNR and CDR2 as FQNEAQ (reference sequence). V lost 4 bases, J lost 4 bases, and 8 bases stayed unmatched.

The CDR3 DNA reads TGCGCCAGCAGCTGGGGGTTGAACACTGAAGCTTTCTTT. Protein: CASSWGLNTEAFF. The V gene is TRBV5-1, the J gene TRBJ1-1; D is perhaps TRBD1 (5 bases). The CDR3 is 13 residues long. CDR1 SGHRS and CDR2 YFSETQ come from the germline V gene. Trimming removed 3 bases from V and 0 bases from J, with 6 bases in between.